The present entry profiles one T cell receptor beta chain with its context. Its antigen is not known. This specimen belongs to a study of T cells in Graves' hyperthyroidism and ophthalmopathy. Findings and limits, study-wide: The model foresaw ophthalmopathy a median approximately 6.3 months prior to onset.

The source material, RNA transcripts, was used to amplify TCR beta CDR3 regions. Researchers ran a first-round RT-PCR on the TCR CDR3 using the HTBI primer set. TCRdb independently ran MiXCR on the multiplex PCR reads; one entry per CDR3 protein. Of approximately 480,000 distinct CDR3 sequences detected, around 20% appear once; the ten largest clones hold 26%. The CDR3 extends over 16 amino acids. CDR1 and CDR2 (germline): MNHEY, SVGEGT. Trimming removed 0 bases at V and 7 bases at J, with 18 bases between. The chain is built from TRBV6-2 or TRBV6-3 and TRBJ1-2; no clear D. This receptor was identified in a man between 18 and 29 years old with Graves' hyperthyroidism. Sequencing used blood. The CDR3 loop reads CASSYSTGSIAPGYTF. The CDR3 coding sequence is TGTGCCAGCAGTTACTCGACGGGAAGTATAGCCCCTGGCTACACCTTC.